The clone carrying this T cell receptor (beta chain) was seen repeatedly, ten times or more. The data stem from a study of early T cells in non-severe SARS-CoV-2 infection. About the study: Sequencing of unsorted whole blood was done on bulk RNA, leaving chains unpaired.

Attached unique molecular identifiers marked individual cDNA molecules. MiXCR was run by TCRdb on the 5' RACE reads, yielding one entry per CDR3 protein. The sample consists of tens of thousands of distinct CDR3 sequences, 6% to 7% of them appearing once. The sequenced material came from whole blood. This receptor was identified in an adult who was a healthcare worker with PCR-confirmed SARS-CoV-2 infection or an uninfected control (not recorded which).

DNA for the CDR3: TGTGCCAGCAGCTTAGCCAGTGGGACTCCTAGCACAGATACGCAGTATTTT. This sequence encodes CASSLASGTPSTDTQYF. This chain connects TRBV7-2 to TRBJ2-3; possible D gene TRBD2, 6 bases. In germline, CDR1 is SGHTA, CDR2 FQGNSA. The CDR3 is 17 residues long. The germline V and J ends were trimmed by 0 bases and 0 bases, with 13 bases remaining between them.